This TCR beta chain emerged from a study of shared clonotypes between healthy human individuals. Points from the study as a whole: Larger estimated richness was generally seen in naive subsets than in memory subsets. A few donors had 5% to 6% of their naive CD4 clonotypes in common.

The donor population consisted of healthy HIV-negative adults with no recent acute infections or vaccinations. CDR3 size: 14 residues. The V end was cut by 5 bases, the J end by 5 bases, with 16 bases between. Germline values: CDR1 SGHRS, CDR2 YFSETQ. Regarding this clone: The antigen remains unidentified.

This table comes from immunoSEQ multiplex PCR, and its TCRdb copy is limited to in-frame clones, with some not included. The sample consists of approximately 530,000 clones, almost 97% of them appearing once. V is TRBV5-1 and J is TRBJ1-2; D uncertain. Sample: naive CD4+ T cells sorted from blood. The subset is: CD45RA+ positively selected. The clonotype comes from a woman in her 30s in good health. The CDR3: CASRPSGVGYGYTF. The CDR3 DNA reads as TGCGCCAGCAGGCCGTCCGGGGTAGGTTATGGCTACACCTTC.